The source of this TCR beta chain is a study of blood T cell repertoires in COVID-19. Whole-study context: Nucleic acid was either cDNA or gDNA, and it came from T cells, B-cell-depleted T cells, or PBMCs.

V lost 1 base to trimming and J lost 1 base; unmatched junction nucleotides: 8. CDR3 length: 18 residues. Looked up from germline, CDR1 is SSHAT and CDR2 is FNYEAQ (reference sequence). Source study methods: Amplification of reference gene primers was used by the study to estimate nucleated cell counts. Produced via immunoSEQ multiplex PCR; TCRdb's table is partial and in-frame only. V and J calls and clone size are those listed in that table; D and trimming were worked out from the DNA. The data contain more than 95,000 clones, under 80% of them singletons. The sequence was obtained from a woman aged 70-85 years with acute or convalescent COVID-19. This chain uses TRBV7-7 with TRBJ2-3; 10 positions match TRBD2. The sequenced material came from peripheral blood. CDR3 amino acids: CASSLGAGGPLGTDTQYF. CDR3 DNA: TGTGCCAGCAGCTTAGGAGCGGGGGGGCCATTGGGCACAGATACGCAGTATTTT.